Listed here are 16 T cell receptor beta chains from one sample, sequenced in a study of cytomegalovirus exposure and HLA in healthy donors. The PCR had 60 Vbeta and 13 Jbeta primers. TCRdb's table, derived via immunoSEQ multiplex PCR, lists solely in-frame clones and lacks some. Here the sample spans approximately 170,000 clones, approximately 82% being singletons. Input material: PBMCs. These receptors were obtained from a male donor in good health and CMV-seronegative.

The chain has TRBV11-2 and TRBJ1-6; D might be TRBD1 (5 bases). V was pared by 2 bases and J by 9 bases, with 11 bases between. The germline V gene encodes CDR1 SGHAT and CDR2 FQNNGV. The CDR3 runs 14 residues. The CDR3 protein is CASSLFIGGSPLHF. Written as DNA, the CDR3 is TGTGCCAGCAGCTTATTTATCGGGGGTTCACCCCTCCACTTT.

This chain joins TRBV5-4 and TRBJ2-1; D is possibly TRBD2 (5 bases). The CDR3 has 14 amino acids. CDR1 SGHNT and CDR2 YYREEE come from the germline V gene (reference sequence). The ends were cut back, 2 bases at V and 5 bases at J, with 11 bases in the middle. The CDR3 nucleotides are TGTGCCAGCAGCTTAGGACTGGCCGACAATGAGCAGTTCTTC. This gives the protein CASSLGLADNEQFF.

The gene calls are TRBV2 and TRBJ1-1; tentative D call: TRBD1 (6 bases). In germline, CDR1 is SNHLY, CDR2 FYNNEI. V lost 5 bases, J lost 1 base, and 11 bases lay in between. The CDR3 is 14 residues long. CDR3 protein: CASSTRGQNTEAFF. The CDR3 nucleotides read TGTGCCAGCAGTACCAGGGGACAGAACACTGAAGCTTTCTTT.

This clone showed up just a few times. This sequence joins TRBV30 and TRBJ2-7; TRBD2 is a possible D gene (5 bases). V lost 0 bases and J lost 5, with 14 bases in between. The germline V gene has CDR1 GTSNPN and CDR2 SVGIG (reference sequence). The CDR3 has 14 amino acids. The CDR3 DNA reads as TGTGCCTGGAGTGTACGGCTAGCCAGCGACGAGCAGTACTTC. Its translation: CAWSVRLASDEQYF.

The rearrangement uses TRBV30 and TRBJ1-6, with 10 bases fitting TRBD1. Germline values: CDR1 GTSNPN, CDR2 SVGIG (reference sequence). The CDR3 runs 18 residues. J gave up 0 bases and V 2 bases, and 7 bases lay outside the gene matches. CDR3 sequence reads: CAWSLPTGGISYNSPLHF. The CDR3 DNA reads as TGTGCCTGGAGTTTACCGACAGGGGGCATCTCCTATAATTCACCCCTCCACTTT.

CDR3 DNA sequence: TGTGCCAGCAGCTTAGGTACAGTTGGGAGGACCGGGGAGCTGTTTTTT. Its translation is CASSLGTVGRTGELFF. V is TRBV11-3 and J is TRBJ2-2, with D possibly matching TRBD2 (6 bases). CDR3 size: 16 residues. V lost 1 base and J 5 bases, leaving 14 bases between the germline ends. Germline CDR1 is SGHNT and CDR2 is YENEEA.

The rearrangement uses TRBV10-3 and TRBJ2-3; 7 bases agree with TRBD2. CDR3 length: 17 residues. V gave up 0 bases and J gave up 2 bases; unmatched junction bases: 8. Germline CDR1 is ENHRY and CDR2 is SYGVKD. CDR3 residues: CAISESIGLGNTDTQYF. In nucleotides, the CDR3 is TGTGCCATCAGTGAGTCAATCGGACTAGGGAACACAGATACGCAGTATTTT.

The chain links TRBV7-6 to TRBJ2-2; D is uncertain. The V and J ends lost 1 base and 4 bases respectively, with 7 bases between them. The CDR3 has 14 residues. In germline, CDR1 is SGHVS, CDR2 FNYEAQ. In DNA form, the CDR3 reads TGTGCCAGCAGCTTAGAGCTCCTCACCGGGGAGCTGTTTTTT. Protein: CASSLELLTGELFF.

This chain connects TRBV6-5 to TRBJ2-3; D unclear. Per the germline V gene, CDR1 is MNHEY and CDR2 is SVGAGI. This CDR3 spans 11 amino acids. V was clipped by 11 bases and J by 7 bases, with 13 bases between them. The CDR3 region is CAAASTHTQYF. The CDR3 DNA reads TGTGCCGCCGCGTCCACTCATACGCAGTATTTT.

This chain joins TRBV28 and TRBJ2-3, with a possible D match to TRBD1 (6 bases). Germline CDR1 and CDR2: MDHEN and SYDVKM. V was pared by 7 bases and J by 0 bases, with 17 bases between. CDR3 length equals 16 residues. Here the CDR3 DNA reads TGTGCCAGCACCCAAGTCTCCGGGACAAGCACAGATACGCAGTATTTT. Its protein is CASTQVSGTSTDTQYF.

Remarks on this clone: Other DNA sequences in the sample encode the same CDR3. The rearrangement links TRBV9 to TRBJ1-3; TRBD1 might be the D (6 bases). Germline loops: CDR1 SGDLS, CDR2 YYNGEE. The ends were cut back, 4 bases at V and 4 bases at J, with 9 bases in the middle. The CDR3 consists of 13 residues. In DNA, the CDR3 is TGTGCCAGCAGCCGCACAGGGGGAAACACCATATATTTT. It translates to CASSRTGGNTIYF.

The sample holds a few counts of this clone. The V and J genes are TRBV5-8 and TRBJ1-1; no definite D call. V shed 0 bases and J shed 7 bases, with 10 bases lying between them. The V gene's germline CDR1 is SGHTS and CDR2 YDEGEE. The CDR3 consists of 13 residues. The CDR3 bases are TGTGCCAGCAGCTTGGTTATGACGGGTGAAGCTTTCTTT. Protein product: CASSLVMTGEAFF.

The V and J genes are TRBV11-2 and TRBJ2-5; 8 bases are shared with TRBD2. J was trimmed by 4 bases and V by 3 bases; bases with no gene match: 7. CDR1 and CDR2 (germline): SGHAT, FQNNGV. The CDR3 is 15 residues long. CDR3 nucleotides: TGTGCCAGCAGCTTGGATAGCGGGAACAGAGAGACCCAGTACTTC. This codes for CASSLDSGNRETQYF.

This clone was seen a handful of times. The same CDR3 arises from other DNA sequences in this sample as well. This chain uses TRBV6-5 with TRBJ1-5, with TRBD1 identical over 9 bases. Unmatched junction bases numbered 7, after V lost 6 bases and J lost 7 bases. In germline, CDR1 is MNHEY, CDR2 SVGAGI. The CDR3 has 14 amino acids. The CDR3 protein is CASRADRGGQPQHF. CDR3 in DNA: TGTGCCAGCAGGGCGGACAGGGGAGGACAGCCCCAGCATTTT.

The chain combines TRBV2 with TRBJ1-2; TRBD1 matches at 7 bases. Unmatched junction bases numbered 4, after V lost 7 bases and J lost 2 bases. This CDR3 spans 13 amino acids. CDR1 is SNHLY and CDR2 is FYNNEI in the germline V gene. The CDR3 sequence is CASTSTGNYGYTF. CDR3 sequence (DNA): TGTGCCAGCACTTCGACAGGGAACTATGGCTACACCTTC.

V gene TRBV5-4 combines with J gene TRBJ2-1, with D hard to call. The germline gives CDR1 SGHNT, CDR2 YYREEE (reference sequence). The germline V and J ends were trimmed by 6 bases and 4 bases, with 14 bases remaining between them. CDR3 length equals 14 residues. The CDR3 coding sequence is TGTGCCAGCACCTCCCCCCGGTTATACAATGAGCAGTTCTTC. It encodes CASTSPRLYNEQFF.